This TCR beta chain appears in the sequencing data of a study of shared clonotypes between healthy human individuals. Sequenced by immunoSEQ multiplex PCR; TCRdb stores in-frame clones only, minus some. The sample has around 690,000 clones; about 92% are singletons. The table lists this clone with a few counts. Every one of the donors was a Caucasian adult that lived in Nashville, Tennessee. Germline-derived CDR1 and CDR2 are MNHEY and SMNVEV (reference sequence). The V and J ends lost 2 bases and 10 bases, in that order; junction bases with no gene match: 9. The CDR3 has 15 amino acids. The TCR sequence derives from a man aged 18 to 30 in good health. Some clones in this sample may be carry-over from other donors' samples. V and J are TRBV27 and TRBJ2-1; 9 nucleotides align to TRBD2. Material: memory CD8+ T cells from PBMCs. Subset in this sample: CD45RO+ cells pooled with CCR7-negative TemRA cells. The CDR3 DNA reads as TGTGCCAGCAGTTTAGCGGGAGGGCCTCTCCGGGAGCAGTTCTTC. Residues: CASSLAGGPLREQFF.